This TCR beta chain was documented in a study of blood T cells in healthy people across ages. Findings and limits, study-wide: More naive CD4+ cells and higher diversity were found in long-lived than in aged donors.

Concerning this clonotype: What it binds is not known.

Trimming stripped 0 bases from V and 0 bases from J, with 10 bases between. Per the germline V gene, CDR1 is SGHRS and CDR2 is YFSETQ. The CDR3 contains 16 residues. Every sample yielded at least 6.5 million isolated PBMCs. Sample-barcoded 5' priming and a J-beta primer mix drove a second PCR of about 7 to 12 cycles. TCRdb reprocessed the 5' RACE reads with MiXCR, giving one entry per CDR3 protein. In the table there are hundreds of thousands of distinct CDR3 sequences, roughly 48% of which are singletons. The J gene is TRBJ2-4, the V gene TRBV5-1; tentatively, D is TRBD1 (5 bases). The sample taken for sequencing was blood. This sequence originates from a young man in good health. CDR3 nucleotides: TGCGCCAGCAGCTTGGGGGGCCAATTAGCCAAAAACATTCAGTACTTC. This codes for CASSLGGQLAKNIQYF.